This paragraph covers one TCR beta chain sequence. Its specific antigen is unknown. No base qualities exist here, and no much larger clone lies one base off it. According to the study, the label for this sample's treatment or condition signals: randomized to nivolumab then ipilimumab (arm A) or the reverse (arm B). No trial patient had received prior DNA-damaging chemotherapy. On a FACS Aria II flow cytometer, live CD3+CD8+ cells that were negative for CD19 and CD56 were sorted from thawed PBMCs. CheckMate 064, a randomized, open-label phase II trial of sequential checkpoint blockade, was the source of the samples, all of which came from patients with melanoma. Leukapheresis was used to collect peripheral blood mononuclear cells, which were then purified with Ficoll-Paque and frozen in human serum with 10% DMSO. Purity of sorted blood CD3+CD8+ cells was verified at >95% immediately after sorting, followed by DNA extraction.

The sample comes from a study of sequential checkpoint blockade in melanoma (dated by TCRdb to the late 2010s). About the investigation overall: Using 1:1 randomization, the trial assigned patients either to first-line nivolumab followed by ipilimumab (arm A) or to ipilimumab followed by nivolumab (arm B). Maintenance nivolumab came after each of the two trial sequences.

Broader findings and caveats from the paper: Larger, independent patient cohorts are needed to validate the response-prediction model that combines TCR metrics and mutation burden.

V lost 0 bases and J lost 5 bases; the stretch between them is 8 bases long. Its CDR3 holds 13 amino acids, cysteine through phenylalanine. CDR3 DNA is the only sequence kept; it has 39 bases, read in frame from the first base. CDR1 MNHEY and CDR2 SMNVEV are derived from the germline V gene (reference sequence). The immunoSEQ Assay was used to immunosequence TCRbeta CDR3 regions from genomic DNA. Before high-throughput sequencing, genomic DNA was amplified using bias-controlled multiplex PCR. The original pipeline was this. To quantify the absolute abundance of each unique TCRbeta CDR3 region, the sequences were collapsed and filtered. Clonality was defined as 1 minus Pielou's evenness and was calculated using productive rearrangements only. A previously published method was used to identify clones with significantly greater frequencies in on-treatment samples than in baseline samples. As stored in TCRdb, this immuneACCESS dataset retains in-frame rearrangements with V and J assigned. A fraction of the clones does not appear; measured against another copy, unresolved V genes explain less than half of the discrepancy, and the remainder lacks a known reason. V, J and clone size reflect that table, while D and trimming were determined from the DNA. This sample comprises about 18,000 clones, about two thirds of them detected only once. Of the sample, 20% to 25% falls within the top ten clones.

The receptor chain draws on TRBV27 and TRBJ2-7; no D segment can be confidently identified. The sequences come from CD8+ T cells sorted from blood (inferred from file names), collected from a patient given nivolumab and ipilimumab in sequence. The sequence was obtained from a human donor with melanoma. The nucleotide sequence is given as TGTGCCAGCAGTTTATCGGCGGTAAACGAGCAGTACTTC. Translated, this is CASSLSAVNEQYF.